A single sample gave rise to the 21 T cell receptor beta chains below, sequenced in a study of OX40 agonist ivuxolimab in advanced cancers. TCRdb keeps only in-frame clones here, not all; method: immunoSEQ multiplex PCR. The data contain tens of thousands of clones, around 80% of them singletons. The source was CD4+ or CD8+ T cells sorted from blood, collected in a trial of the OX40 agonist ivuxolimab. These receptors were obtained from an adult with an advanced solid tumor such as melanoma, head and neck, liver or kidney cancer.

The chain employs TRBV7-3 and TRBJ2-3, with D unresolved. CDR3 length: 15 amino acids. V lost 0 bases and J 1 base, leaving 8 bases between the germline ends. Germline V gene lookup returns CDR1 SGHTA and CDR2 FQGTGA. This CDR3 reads CASSLTYSRTDTQYF. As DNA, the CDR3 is TGTGCCAGCAGCTTAACTTACTCGCGCACAGATACGCAGTATTTT.

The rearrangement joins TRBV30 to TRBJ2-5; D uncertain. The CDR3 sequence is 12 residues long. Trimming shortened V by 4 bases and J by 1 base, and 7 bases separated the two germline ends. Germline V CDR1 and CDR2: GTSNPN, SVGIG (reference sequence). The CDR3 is CAWTVLQETQYF. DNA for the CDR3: TGTGCCTGGACCGTACTCCAAGAGACCCAGTACTTC.

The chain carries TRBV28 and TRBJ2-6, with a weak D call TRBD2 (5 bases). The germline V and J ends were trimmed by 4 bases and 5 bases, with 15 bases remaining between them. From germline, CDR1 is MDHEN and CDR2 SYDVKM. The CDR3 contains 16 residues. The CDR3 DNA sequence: TGTGCCAGCAGTTCGGGGTCGGCTAGCAGGGCCAACGTCCTGACTTTC. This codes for CASSSGSASRANVLTF.

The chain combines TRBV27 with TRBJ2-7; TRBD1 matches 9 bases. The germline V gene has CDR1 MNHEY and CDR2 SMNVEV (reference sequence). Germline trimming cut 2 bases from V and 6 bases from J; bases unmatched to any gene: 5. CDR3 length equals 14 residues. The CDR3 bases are TGTGCCAGCAGTTTAGGGGGGGACAGGGCCGAGCAGTACTTC. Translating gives CASSLGGDRAEQYF.

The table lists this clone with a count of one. CDR3 loop: CASSLLAGGSYNEQFF. In DNA, the CDR3 is TGTGCCAGCAGCTTACTAGCGGGAGGCTCCTACAATGAGCAGTTCTTC. The rearrangement uses TRBV11-2 and TRBJ2-1, with 11 bases matching TRBD2. This CDR3 has 16 residues. Germline V gives CDR1 SGHAT, CDR2 FQNNGV. J lost 0 bases, V lost 2 bases, and 0 bases had no gene match.

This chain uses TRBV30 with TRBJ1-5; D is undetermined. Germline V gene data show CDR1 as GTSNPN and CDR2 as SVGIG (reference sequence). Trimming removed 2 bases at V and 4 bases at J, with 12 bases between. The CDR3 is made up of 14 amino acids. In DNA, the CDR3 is TGTGCCTGGAGTCGGTCCACCGCTAATCAGCCCCAGCATTTT. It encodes CAWSRSTANQPQHF.

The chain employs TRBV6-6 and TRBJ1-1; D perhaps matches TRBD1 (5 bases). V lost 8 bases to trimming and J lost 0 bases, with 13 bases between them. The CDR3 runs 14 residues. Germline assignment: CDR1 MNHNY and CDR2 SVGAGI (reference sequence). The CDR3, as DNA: TGTGCCAGCGGAAAGGGGTCTATGAACACTGAAGCTTTCTTT. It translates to CASGKGSMNTEAFF.

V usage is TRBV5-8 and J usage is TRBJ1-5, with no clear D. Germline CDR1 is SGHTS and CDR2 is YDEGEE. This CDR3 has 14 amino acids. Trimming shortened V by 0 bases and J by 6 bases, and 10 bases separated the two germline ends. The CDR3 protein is CASSLDSDGQPQHF. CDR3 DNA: TGTGCCAGCAGCTTGGACAGCGACGGTCAGCCCCAGCATTTT.

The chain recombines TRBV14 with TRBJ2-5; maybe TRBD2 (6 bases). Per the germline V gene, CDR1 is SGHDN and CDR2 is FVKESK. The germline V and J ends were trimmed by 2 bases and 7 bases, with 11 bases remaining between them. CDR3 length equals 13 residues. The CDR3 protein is CASSQSMGGTQYF. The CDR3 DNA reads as TGTGCCAGCAGCCAAAGCATGGGGGGGACCCAGTACTTC.

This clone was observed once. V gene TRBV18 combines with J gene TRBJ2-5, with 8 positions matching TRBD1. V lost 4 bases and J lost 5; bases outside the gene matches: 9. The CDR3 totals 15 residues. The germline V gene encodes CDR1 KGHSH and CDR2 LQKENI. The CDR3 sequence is CASSLYDRGGETQYF. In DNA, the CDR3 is TGTGCCAGCTCACTTTACGACAGGGGCGGGGAGACCCAGTACTTC.

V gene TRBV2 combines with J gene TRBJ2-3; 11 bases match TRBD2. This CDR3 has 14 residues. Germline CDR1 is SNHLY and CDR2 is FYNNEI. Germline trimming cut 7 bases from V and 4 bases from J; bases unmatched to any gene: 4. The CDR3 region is CASNQLAGADTQYF. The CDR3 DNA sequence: TGTGCCAGCAACCAACTAGCGGGAGCAGATACGCAGTATTTT.

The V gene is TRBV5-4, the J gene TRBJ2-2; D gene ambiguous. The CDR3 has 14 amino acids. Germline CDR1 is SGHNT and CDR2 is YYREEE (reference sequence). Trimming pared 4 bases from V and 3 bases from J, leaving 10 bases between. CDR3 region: CASSQTRDTGELFF. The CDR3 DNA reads TGTGCCAGCAGCCAGACCCGGGACACCGGGGAGCTGTTTTTT.

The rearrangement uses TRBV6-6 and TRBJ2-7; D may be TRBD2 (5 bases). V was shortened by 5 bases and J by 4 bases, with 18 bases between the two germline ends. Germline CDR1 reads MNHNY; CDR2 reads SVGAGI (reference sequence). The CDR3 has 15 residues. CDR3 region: CASSLDSRGNYEQYF. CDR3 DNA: TGTGCCAGCAGTCTGGACTCAAGAGGGAATTACGAGCAGTACTTC.

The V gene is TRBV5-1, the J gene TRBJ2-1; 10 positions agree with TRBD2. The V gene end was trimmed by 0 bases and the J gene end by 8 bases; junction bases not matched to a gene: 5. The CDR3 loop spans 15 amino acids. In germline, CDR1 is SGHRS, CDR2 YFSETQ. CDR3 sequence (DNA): TGCGCCAGCAGCTTGGGGCTAGCGGGAGTCTATGAGCAGTTCTTC. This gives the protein CASSLGLAGVYEQFF.

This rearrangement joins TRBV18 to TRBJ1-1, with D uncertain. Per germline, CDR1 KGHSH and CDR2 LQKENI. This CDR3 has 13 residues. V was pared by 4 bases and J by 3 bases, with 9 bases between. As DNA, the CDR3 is TGTGCCAGCTCACAATCGGTCGACACTGAAGCTTTCTTT. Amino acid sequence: CASSQSVDTEAFF. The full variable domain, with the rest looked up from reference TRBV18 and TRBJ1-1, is NAGVMQNPRHLVRRRGQEARLRCSPMKGHSHVYWYRQLPEEGLKFMVYLQKENIIDESGMPKERFSAEFPKEGPSILRIQQVVRGDSAAYFCASSQSVDTEAFFGQGTRLTVV.

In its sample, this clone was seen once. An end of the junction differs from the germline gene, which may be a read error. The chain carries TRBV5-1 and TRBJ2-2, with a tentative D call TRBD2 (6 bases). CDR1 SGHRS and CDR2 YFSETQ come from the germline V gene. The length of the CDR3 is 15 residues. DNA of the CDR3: TGCGCCGGCAGCTTGGAGGGGCAGGACACCGGGGAGCTGTTTTTT. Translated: CAGSLEGQDTGELFF.

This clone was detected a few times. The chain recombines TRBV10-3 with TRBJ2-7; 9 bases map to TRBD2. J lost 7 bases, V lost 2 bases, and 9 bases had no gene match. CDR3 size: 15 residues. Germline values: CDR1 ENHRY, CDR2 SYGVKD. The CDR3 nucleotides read TGTGCCATCAGTGAGCTGACTAGCGGACTGGGGGAGCAGTACTTC. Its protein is CAISELTSGLGEQYF.

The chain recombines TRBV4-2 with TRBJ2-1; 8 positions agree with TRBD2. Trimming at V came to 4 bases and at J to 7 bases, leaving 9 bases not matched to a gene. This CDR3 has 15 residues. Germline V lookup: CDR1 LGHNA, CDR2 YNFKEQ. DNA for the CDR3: TGTGCCAGCAGCCGGGCCCCGGGAGGGGATAATGAGCAGTTCTTC. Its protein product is CASSRAPGGDNEQFF.

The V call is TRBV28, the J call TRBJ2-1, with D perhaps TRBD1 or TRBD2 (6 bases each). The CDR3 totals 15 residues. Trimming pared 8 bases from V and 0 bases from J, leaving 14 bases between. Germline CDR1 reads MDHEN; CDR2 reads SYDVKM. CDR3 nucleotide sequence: TGTGCCAGCTTTAGGGGGACTGACTCCTACAATGAGCAGTTCTTC. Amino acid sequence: CASFRGTDSYNEQFF.

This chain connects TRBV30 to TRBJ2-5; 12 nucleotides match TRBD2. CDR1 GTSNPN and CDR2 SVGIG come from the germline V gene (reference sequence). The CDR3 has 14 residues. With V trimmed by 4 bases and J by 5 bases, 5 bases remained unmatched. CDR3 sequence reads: CAWNRLAGAETQYF. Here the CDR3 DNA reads TGTGCCTGGAATAGACTAGCGGGAGCCGAGACCCAGTACTTC.

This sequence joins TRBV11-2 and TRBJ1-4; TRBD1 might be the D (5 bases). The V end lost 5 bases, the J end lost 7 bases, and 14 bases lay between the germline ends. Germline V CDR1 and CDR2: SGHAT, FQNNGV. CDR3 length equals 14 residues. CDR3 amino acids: CASSLRTGVEKLFF. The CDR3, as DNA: TGTGCCAGCAGCCTCCGGACGGGGGTTGAAAAACTGTTTTTT.